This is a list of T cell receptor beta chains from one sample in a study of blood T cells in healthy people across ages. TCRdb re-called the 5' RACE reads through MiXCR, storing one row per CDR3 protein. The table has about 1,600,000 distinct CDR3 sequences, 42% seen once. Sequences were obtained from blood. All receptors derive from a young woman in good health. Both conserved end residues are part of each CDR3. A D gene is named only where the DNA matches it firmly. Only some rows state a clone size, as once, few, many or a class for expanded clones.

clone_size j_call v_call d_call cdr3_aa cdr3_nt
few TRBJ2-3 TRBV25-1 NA CASEEGDTQYF TGTGCCAGCGAGGAGGGTGATACGCAGTATTTT
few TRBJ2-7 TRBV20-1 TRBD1 CSVPSRTGLGEQYF TGCAGTGTTCCGTCCCGGACAGGTTTAGGGGAGCAGTACTTC
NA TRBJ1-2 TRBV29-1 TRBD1 CSVVTGGNYGHTF TGCAGCGTTGTTACAGGGGGCAACTATGGCCACACCTTC
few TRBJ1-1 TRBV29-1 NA CSVEDWVGRLNTEAFF TGCAGCGTTGAAGATTGGGTGGGACGGTTGAACACTGAAGCTTTCTTT
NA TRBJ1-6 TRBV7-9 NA CASSLGGWNSPLHF TGTGCCAGCAGCTTAGGGGGCTGGAATTCACCCCTCCACTTT
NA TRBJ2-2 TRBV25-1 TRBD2 CASSEYIGSGRANTGELFF TGTGCCAGCAGTGAATATATCGGTAGCGGGAGGGCCAACACCGGGGAGCTGTTTTTT
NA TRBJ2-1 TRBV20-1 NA CSAPPGGTYNEQFF TGCAGTGCTCCACCCGGGGGAACTTACAATGAGCAGTTCTTC
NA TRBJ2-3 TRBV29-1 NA CSVGTHGGGGTDTQYF TGCAGCGTTGGGACCCACGGGGGCGGGGGCACAGATACGCAGTATTTT
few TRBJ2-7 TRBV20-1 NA CSARVDREQYF TGCAGTGCTAGGGTCGATCGCGAGCAGTACTTC
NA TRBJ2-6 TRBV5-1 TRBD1 CASSLNTGGSGANVLTF TGCGCCAGCAGCTTAAATACAGGGGGCAGTGGGGCCAACGTCCTGACTTTC
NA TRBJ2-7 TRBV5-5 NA CASSSVGRISYEQYF TGTGCCAGCAGCTCCGTGGGACGGATATCCTACGAGCAGTACTTC
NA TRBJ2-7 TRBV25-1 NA CASSEYNMGEQYF TGTGCCAGCAGTGAATATAATATGGGGGAGCAGTACTTC
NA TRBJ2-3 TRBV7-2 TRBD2 CASSLGGLEADTQYF TGTGCCAGCAGCTTAGGCGGACTAGAAGCAGATACGCAGTATTTT
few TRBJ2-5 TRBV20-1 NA CSAITGPETQYF TGCAGTGCGATTACAGGCCCAGAGACCCAGTACTTC
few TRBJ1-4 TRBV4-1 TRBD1 CASSPYTGTGDEKLFF TGCGCCAGCAGCCCCTACACCGGGACAGGTGATGAAAAACTGTTTTTT
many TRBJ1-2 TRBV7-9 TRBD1 CASSPGQGAYGYTF TGTGCCAGCAGCCCGGGACAGGGGGCCTATGGCTACACCTTC
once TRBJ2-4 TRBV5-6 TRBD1 CASSIGQGSSYGQYF TGTGCCAGCAGCATCGGACAGGGTAGCTCCTACGGGCAGTACTTC
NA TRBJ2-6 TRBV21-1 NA CASSRRTGGSGANVLTF TGTGCCAGCAGCCGACGGACAGGGGGCAGTGGGGCCAACGTCCTGACTTTC
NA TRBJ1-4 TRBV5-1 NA CASSDSMNEKLFF TGCGCCAGCAGCGACTCGATGAATGAAAAACTGTTTTTT
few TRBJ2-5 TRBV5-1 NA CASSVAADRHQETQYF TGCGCCAGCAGCGTTGCAGCCGACAGGCACCAAGAGACCCAGTACTTC
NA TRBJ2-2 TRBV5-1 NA CASSRDLLNTGELFF TGCGCCAGCAGCCGGGATCTCCTGAACACCGGGGAGCTGTTTTTT
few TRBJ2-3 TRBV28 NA CASSPAVRDRTDTQYF TGTGCCAGCAGCCCGGCCGTGCGGGACCGCACAGATACGCAGTATTTT
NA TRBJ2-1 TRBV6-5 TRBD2 CASSSRGLAGASYNEQFF TGTGCCAGCAGTTCTCGAGGACTAGCGGGAGCCTCCTACAATGAGCAGTTCTTC
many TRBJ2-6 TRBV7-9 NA CASSLGPSGANVLTF TGTGCCAGCAGCTTAGGCCCCTCTGGGGCCAACGTCCTGACTTTC
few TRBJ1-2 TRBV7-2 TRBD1 CASSLGDRAGGGSYTF TGTGCCAGCAGCTTGGGGGACAGGGCGGGGGGTGGAAGCTACACCTTC
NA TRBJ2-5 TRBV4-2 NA CASSQDRLEGEQYF TGTGCCAGCAGCCAAGATCGACTGGAGGGTGAGCAGTACTTC
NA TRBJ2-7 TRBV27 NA CASRSGSGGGAYEQYF TGTGCCAGCAGGTCGGGATCAGGGGGGGGAGCCTACGAGCAGTACTTC
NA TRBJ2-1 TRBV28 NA CASTSGAASSYNEQFF TGTGCCAGCACCTCAGGGGCCGCTAGCTCCTACAATGAGCAGTTCTTC
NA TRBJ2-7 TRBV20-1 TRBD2 CSARDEGTSEYEQYF TGCAGTGCTAGAGACGAGGGGACTAGCGAATACGAGCAGTACTTC
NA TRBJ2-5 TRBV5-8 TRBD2 CASSFYAGGETQYF TGTGCCAGCAGCTTTTATGCGGGGGGAGAGACCCAGTACTTC
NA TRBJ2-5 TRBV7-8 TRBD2 CASSSRGGGRETQYF TGTGCCAGCAGCTCCCGCGGCGGGGGTAGAGAGACCCAGTACTTC
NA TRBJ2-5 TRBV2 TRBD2 CASSGQSKRSDAGGYQETQYF TGTGCCAGCAGTGGTCAGTCTAAAAGGAGCGATGCGGGAGGGTACCAAGAGACCCAGTACTTC
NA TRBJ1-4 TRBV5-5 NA CASSLARGSNEKLIF TGTGCCAGCAGCTTGGCCCGCGGGAGCAATGAAAAACTGATTTTT
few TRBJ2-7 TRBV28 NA CASSPLQGVGVYEQYF TGTGCCAGCAGTCCCCTGCAGGGAGTAGGAGTCTACGAGCAGTACTTC
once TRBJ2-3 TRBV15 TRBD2 CATSRVAGRDTQYF TGTGCCACCAGCAGGGTAGCGGGGCGGGATACGCAGTATTTT
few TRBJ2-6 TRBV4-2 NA CASSQPTRSGANVLTF TGTGCCAGCAGCCAACCGACTAGGTCTGGGGCCAACGTCCTGACTTTC
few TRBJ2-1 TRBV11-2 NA CASSLGGPHNEQFF TGTGCCAGCAGCTTAGGGGGGCCGCACAATGAGCAGTTCTTC
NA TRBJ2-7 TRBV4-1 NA CASSQGEDASYEQYF TGCGCCAGCAGCCAAGGAGAAGACGCCTCCTACGAGCAGTACTTC
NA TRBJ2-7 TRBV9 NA CASSVGQGGNEQYF TGTGCCAGCAGCGTAGGCCAGGGGGGCAACGAGCAGTACTTC
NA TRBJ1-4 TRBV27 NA CASSNRVGKTTNEKLFF TGTGCCAGCAGTAACAGGGTCGGTAAGACAACTAATGAAAAACTGTTTTTT
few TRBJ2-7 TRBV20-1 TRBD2 CSARGTSGTGEQYF TGCAGTGCTAGAGGGACTAGCGGGACGGGTGAGCAGTACTTC
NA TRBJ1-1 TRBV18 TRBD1 CASSPGQGGWAEAFF TGTGCCAGCTCACCAGGACAGGGAGGATGGGCTGAAGCTTTCTTT